The clone carrying this T cell receptor (beta chain) was seen only a few times. Its antigen remains unidentified. TCRdb recomputed calls from the 5' RACE reads with MiXCR, one row per CDR3 protein. Of roughly 16,000 distinct CDR3 sequences listed, roughly 5.7% were seen once; the top ten hold 5.5% to 8%. This specimen belongs to a study of spatial heterogeneity in lung cancer. On the study more broadly: There were, on average, more than 8.5 raw-read appearances for each unique TCR and UMI combination. Study-wide findings and caveats: Counts that tracked tumor mutation counts were those of expanded intratumoral alpha and beta TCRs. Ubiquitous and regional nonsynonymous mutations were each tracked by the matching count of ubiquitous or regional expanded TCRs. Alpha chains reached an estimated coverage of about 7% of tumor T cells, and beta chains approximately 14%.

CDR3 length: 14 amino acids. V was pared by 1 base and J by 1 base, with 8 bases between. CDR1 and CDR2 from the germline V gene are MNHEY and SMNVEV (reference sequence). Time point of the sample: sample taken at primary tumor resection. Material for sequencing was whole RNA from tumor, nontumor lung or frozen PBMC, left unsorted. This chain connects TRBV27 to TRBJ2-7; D uncertain. This TCR was recovered from a male donor with early-stage non-small cell lung cancer. Specimen: lung tumor tissue, collected at surgery. CDR3 sequence: CASSLYGDSYEQYF. As DNA, the CDR3 is TGTGCCAGCAGTTTATATGGGGATTCCTACGAGCAGTACTTC.